These T cell receptor beta chains were read from a single sample in a study of breast tumors, draining lymph nodes, adjacent tissues. TCRdb passed the multiplex PCR reads through MiXCR, listing each CDR3 protein once. Of 150,000 to 250,000 distinct CDR3 sequences in the sample, 31% are singletons; the top ten hold around 4.5%. Material for sequencing was axillary lymph node tissue. These receptors were collected from a female donor with breast cancer. Some clones in this sample may be carry-over from other donors' samples. CDR3s include the opening cysteine and the closing phenylalanine or tryptophan. The D gene is left open where the match is weak. For some rows the clone size is stated as once, few or many, or as a class when expanded; others skip it.

V,J,D,size,CDR3,DNA
TRBV5-4,TRBJ1-2,.,many,CASSPRGGYGYTF,TGTGCCAGCAGCCCAAGGGGGGGCTATGGCTACACCTTC
TRBV5-4,TRBJ2-1,TRBD2,many,CASSPSTSGSGNEQFF,TGTGCCAGCAGCCCCTCGACTAGCGGGAGTGGCAATGAGCAGTTCTTC
TRBV28,TRBJ2-2,.,few,CASSLNEGGNTGELFF,TGTGCCAGCAGTTTAAACGAGGGGGGAAACACCGGGGAGCTGTTTTTT
TRBV29-1,TRBJ2-3,.,.,CSLDGRSSTDTQYF,TGCAGCTTGGATGGGCGGAGTAGCACAGATACGCAGTATTTT
TRBV6-1,TRBJ1-5,.,.,CASSDLPRGGAPQPQHF,TGTGCCAGCAGTGACCTCCCTCGCGGGGGGGCGCCTCAGCCCCAGCATTTT
TRBV6-5,TRBJ1-1,.,few,CASSHGATGNTEAFF,TGTGCCAGCAGTCACGGCGCGACAGGGAACACTGAAGCTTTCTTT
TRBV20-1,TRBJ2-2,.,.,CSARSGRGIGELFF,TGCAGTGCTAGAAGCGGCAGGGGTATCGGGGAGCTGTTTTTT
TRBV30,TRBJ2-7,.,many,CAWSGGASATSYEQYF,TGTGCCTGGAGCGGAGGGGCTAGCGCGACCTCCTACGAGCAGTACTTC
TRBV6-5,TRBJ1-6,.,many,CASSYSRTAHNSPLHF,TGTGCCAGCAGTTACTCGAGGACAGCTCATAATTCACCCCTCCACTTT
TRBV6-1,TRBJ1-5,.,few,CASRLGKPSRGDNQPQHF,TGTGCCAGCAGATTAGGCAAACCAAGCAGGGGCGACAATCAGCCCCAGCATTTT
TRBV6-6,TRBJ2-3,TRBD2,many,CASGSSGKRTDTQYF,TGTGCCAGCGGCAGTAGCGGGAAACGCACAGATACGCAGTATTTT